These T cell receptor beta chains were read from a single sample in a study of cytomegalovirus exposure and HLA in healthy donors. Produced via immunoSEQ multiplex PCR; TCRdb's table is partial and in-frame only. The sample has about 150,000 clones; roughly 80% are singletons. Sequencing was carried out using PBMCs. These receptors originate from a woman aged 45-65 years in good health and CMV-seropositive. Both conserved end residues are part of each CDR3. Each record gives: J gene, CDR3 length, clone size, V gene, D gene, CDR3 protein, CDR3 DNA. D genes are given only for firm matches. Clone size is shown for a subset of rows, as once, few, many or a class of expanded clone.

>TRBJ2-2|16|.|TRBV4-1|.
CASSPYRDSNTGELFF
TGCGCCAGCAGCCCATACCGGGACTCGAACACCGGGGAGCTGTTTTTT
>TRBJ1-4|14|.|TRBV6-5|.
CASSEREGGMKLFF
TGTGCCAGCAGTGAGCGTGAGGGAGGGATGAAACTGTTTTTT
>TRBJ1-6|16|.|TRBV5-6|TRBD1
CASAEGANTYNSPLHF
TGTGCCAGCGCCGAGGGGGCGAATACCTATAATTCACCCCTCCACTTT
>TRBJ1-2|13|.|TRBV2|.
CASSEVTGRGYTF
TGTGCCAGCAGTGAAGTCACAGGGCGAGGCTACACCTTC
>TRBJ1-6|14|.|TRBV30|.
CAWSGLDFNSPLHF
TGTGCCTGGAGTGGGTTGGACTTTAATTCACCCCTCCACTTT
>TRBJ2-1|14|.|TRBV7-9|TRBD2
CASSLETSGGREFF
TGTGCCAGCAGCTTAGAGACTAGCGGGGGGCGTGAGTTCTTC
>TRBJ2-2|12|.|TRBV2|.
CASSVYLGELFF
TGTGCCAGCAGTGTATATCTCGGGGAGCTGTTTTTT
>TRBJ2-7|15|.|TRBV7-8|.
CASSLGGSGPYEQYF
TGTGCCAGCAGCTTAGGTGGTAGCGGACCCTACGAGCAGTACTTC
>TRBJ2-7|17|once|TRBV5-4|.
CASSLAAGTKISYEQYF
TGTGCCAGCAGCTTGGCGGCCGGGACAAAGATCTCCTACGAGCAGTACTTC
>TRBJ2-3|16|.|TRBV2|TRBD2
CASSTIAGVDTDTQYF
TGTGCCAGCAGTACCATCGCGGGGGTAGACACAGATACGCAGTATTTT
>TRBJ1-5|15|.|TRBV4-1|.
CASSQADRYNQPQHF
TGCGCCAGCAGCCAAGCGGACAGATACAATCAGCCCCAGCATTTT
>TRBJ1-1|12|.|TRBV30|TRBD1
CAWSGGQSEAFF
TGTGCCTGGAGCGGGGGACAGTCTGAAGCTTTCTTT
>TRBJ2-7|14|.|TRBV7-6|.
CASSLARGMGEQYF
TGTGCCAGCAGCTTAGCCAGGGGAATGGGAGAGCAGTACTTC
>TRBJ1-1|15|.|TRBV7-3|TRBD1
CASSLIYRGPTEAFF
TGTGCCAGCAGCTTAATTTACAGGGGTCCCACTGAAGCTTTCTTT
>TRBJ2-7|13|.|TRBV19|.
CASSMRGGYEQYF
TGTGCCAGTAGTATGAGGGGAGGCTACGAGCAGTACTTC
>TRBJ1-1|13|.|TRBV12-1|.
CASSFSGNTEAFF
TGTGCCAGCAGCTTTAGCGGGAACACTGAAGCTTTCTTT
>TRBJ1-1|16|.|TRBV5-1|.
CASSTAGVYLNTEAFF
TGCGCCAGCAGCACTGCAGGGGTCTATTTGAACACTGAAGCTTTCTTT
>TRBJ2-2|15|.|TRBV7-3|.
CASSLTSQVTGELFF
TGTGCCAGCAGCTTAACGAGTCAGGTCACCGGGGAGCTGTTTTTT
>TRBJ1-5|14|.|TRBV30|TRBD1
CAWSVDRGSQPQHF
TGTGCCTGGAGTGTTGACAGGGGAAGCCAGCCCCAGCATTTT
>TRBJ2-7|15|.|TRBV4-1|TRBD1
CASSPVGGQGSSQYF
TGCGCCAGCAGCCCGGTCGGGGGACAGGGATCATCGCAGTACTTC
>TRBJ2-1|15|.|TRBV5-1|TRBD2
CASSPLRGGGNEQFF
TGCGCCAGCAGCCCCCTGCGGGGGGGAGGCAATGAGCAGTTCTTC
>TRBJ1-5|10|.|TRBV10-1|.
CASSLQPQHF
TGCGCCAGCAGCCTTCAGCCCCAGCATTTT
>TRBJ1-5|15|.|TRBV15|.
CATSRDSEAGQPQHF
TGTGCCACCAGCAGAGATTCGGAAGCGGGGCAGCCCCAGCATTTT
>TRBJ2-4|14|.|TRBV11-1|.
CASSTGTSKNIQYF
TGTGCCAGCAGTACCGGGACAAGCAAAAACATTCAGTACTTC
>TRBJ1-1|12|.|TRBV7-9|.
CASSYDQGKAFF
TGTGCCAGCAGCTATGACCAGGGAAAAGCTTTCTTT
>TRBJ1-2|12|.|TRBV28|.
CASSLRGYGYTF
TGTGCCAGCAGTTTGCGAGGGTATGGCTACACCTTC
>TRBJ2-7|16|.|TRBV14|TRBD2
CASPTGTSGGAHEQYF
TGTGCCAGCCCGACCGGGACTAGCGGGGGGGCCCACGAGCAGTACTTC